These 7 T cell receptor beta chains came from one sample sequenced in a study of blood T cell repertoires in COVID-19 (dated by TCRdb to the early 2020s). Receptors were amplified or captured by the immunoSEQ multiplex PCR assay. Entries here come from immuneACCESS through TCRdb and include only in-frame sequences with V and J called. Some clones fail to appear in such tables; in the studies checked, an unresolved V gene covers under half of the shortfall, and the cause of the remainder is unknown. This sample comprises roughly 200,000 clones, roughly 81% of them detected only once. The ten largest clones take up about 10% of the sample. The material sequenced was peripheral blood. These receptors originate from a woman aged 40 to 49 with COVID-19, enrolled during active disease.

This clone appeared a single time. V is TRBV10-3 and J is TRBJ2-1; 12 bases line up with TRBD1. V shed 10 bases and J 9 bases; nucleotides not matched to a gene: 13. The CDR3 is made up of 15 amino acids. CDR1 ENHRY and CDR2 SYGVKD come from the germline V gene. CDR3 residues: CATELTGQGAGEQFF. The CDR3 coding sequence is TGTGCCACGGAACTAACGGGACAGGGGGCCGGTGAGCAGTTCTTC.

The chain recombines TRBV19 with TRBJ2-3; D is possibly TRBD1 (6 bases). V was pared by 4 bases and J by 2 bases, with 10 bases between. The germline CDR1 and CDR2 sequences are LNHDA and SQIVND (reference sequence). The CDR3 consists of 14 residues. CDR3 bases: TGTGCCAGTAGTAGACTGGGGGCCACAGATACGCAGTATTTT. This codes for CASSRLGATDTQYF.

The genes are TRBV7-2 and TRBJ2-1; 7 bases fit TRBD2. Looked up from germline, CDR1 is SGHTA and CDR2 is FQGNSA. With V trimmed by 1 base and J by 7 bases, 13 bases remained unmatched. The CDR3 totals 17 residues. For the CDR3, the DNA is TGTGCCAGCAGCTTAGTTGGCGCGGGAGCAGGAAAAAATGAGCAGTTCTTC. Translated: CASSLVGAGAGKNEQFF.

This chain uses TRBV11-2 with TRBJ2-3; 7 nucleotides agree with TRBD1. The germline CDR1 and CDR2 sequences are SGHAT and FQNNGV. Trimming took 5 bases from V and 0 from J; bases not matched to a gene: 11. The CDR3 contains 17 residues. CDR3 in DNA: TGTGCCAGCAGCCTAGGACAGGCCGACTATAGCACAGATACGCAGTATTTT. Residues: CASSLGQADYSTDTQYF. Variable domain in full (rest from reference TRBV11-2 and TRBJ2-3): EAGVAQSPRYKIIEKRQSVAFWCNPISGHATLYWYQQILGQGPKLLIQFQNNGVVDDSQLPKDRFSAERLKGVDSTLKIQPAKLEDSAVYLCASSLGQADYSTDTQYFGPGTRLTVL.

This clone was detected once. The chain recombines TRBV6-6 with TRBJ2-7; 9 bases line up with TRBD1. The CDR3 consists of 15 residues. From germline, CDR1 is MNHNY and CDR2 SVGAGI (reference sequence). The junction had 12 bases not matched to a gene; V was cut back by 6 bases and J by 6 bases. The DNA of the CDR3 is TGTGCCAGCAGAACTCCTGGGACAGGGATTTTCGAGCAGTACTTC. Its translation is CASRTPGTGIFEQYF.

CDR3 in DNA: TGTGCCAGCAGCCAAGGGAGCGGTGGTGAGCAGTTCTTC. This gives the protein CASSQGSGGEQFF. V gene TRBV3-1 (or the pseudogene TRBV3-2) combines with J gene TRBJ2-1, with a weak D call TRBD2 (5 bases). This CDR3 is 13 amino acids long. The germline V gene has CDR1 LGHDT and CDR2 YNNKEL (reference sequence). Trimming cost V 1 base and J 9 bases, with 10 bases left between them.

The chain combines TRBV30 with TRBJ1-5, with a possible D match to TRBD1 (6 bases). V was shortened by 4 bases and J by 4 bases, with 8 bases between the two germline ends. The CDR3 has 12 residues. Germline loops: CDR1 GTSNPN, CDR2 SVGIG (reference sequence). DNA for the CDR3: TGTGCCTGGAACAGGGTTAATCAGCCCCAGCATTTT. Protein: CAWNRVNQPQHF.